The source of this T cell receptor beta chain is a study of beta chain features in type 1 diabetes. This clone was recorded a few times. Its specificity is unknown. This CDR3 has 19 amino acids. V lost 5 bases and J lost 6; bases outside the gene matches: 18. The V gene's germline CDR1 is SGHVS and CDR2 FNYEAQ. The sequenced template was cDNA made from the entire isolated RNA. Clones were sequenced by immunoSEQ multiplex PCR, and TCRdb holds only the in-frame ones, with some missing. Of some 350,000 clones listed, 8.5% to 10% were seen once; the top ten hold 0.6%. General observations from the study: Across all four CD4+ subsets, people with type 1 diabetes showed modestly shorter TCRB CDR3s.

The receptor's source is a man aged 25-40 years with type 1 diabetes. The specimen sequenced was central memory CD4+ T cells from blood. The chain links TRBV7-6 to TRBJ2-1, with 11 nucleotides matching TRBD2. Written as DNA, the CDR3 is TGTGCCAGCAGCGCTTCGGGACTAGCGGTATATCCGGGGTCCAATGAGCAGTTCTTC. Translated: CASSASGLAVYPGSNEQFF.